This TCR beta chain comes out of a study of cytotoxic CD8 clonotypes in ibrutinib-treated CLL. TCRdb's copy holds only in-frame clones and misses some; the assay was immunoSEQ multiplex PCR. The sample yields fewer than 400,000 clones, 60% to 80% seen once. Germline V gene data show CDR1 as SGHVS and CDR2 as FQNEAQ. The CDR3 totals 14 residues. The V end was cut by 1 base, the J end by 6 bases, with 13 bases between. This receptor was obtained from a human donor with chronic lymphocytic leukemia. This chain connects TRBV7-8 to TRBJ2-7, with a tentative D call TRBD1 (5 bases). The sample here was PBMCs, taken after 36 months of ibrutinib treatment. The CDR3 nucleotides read TGTGCCAGCAGCTTAGGCACAGGAGTGGCCGAGCAGTACTTC. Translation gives CASSLGTGVAEQYF.